One and the same sample provided the 11 T cell receptor beta chains below, sequenced in a study of T cell responses to AZD1222 COVID-19 vaccine. The method was immunoSEQ multiplex PCR; TCRdb's version includes in-frame clones alone and lacks a portion of them. The table has fewer than 120,000 clones, 87% seen once. The starting material was peripheral blood, obtained on day 0 of AZD1222 vaccination. All receptors come from an adult in good health.

The chain uses TRBV5-1 and TRBJ2-2; TRBD1 is a possible D gene (5 bases). CDR3 length equals 15 residues. V shed 7 bases and J shed 4 bases, with 17 bases lying between them. The germline CDR1 and CDR2 sequences are SGHRS and YFSETQ. In DNA form, the CDR3 reads TGCGCCAGCTCCGATCTGGGGCAAGGCACCGGGGAGCTGTTTTTT. It translates to CASSDLGQGTGELFF. The full variable domain, completed using reference TRBV5-1 and TRBJ2-2, is KAGVTQTPRYLIKTRGQQVTLSCSPISGHRSVSWYQQTPGQGLQFLFEYFSETQRNKGNFPGRFSGRQFSNSRSEMNVSTLELGDSALYLCASSDLGQGTGELFFGEGSRLTVL.

V and J are TRBV28 and TRBJ2-4; either TRBD1 or TRBD2 may supply D (6 bases each). From germline, CDR1 is MDHEN and CDR2 SYDVKM. The CDR3 spans 16 residues. Trimming took off 7 bases at V and 2 bases at J, with 18 bases between the two ends. CDR3 sequence reads: CASTEWGAGSKNIQYF. The CDR3 bases are TGTGCCAGCACCGAGTGGGGGGCCGGGTCCAAAAACATTCAGTACTTC.

This clone was observed a single time. The chain has TRBV5-1 and TRBJ1-2; 7 bases match TRBD1. V lost 3 bases to trimming and J lost 8 bases; unmatched junction nucleotides: 7. Germline assignment: CDR1 SGHRS and CDR2 YFSETQ. This CDR3 has 13 amino acids. CDR3 residues: CASSSNRDRGYTF. For the CDR3, the DNA is TGCGCCAGCAGCTCGAACCGGGACAGAGGCTACACCTTC.

A single count supports this clone. The sample carries other DNA sequences with the same CDR3. The chain employs TRBV3-1 (or the pseudogene TRBV3-2) and TRBJ1-2, with D maybe TRBD1 (6 bases). The germline V and J ends were trimmed by 1 base and 1 base, with 10 bases remaining between them. This CDR3 is built from 15 residues. Germline V lookup: CDR1 LGHDT, CDR2 YNNKEL (reference sequence). The CDR3, as DNA: TGTGCCAGCAGCCAAGTGGGACAACTTAACTATGGCTACACCTTC. It is translated as CASSQVGQLNYGYTF.

V and J are TRBV7-2 and TRBJ1-1; TRBD1 aligns across 7 bases. The V gene end was trimmed by 3 bases and the J gene end by 5 bases; junction bases not matched to a gene: 6. Germline assignment: CDR1 SGHTA and CDR2 FQGNSA. This CDR3 contains 14 residues. In DNA form, the CDR3 reads TGTGCCAGCAGCTTGACAGGGACTACGACTGAAGCTTTCTTT. It specifies CASSLTGTTTEAFF.

The chain links TRBV5-1 to TRBJ2-1, with 7 bases matching TRBD2. V shed 0 bases, J shed 6 bases, and the junction held 9 bases outside the gene matches. The CDR3 extends over 16 amino acids. Looked up from germline, CDR1 is SGHRS and CDR2 is YFSETQ. CDR3 coding DNA: TGCGCCAGCAGCTTGGGTAGCGGGTTAGGTCCCAATGAGCAGTTCTTC. This codes for CASSLGSGLGPNEQFF.

V is TRBV3-1 (or the pseudogene TRBV3-2) and J is TRBJ1-1, with 7 bases matching TRBD1. CDR1 LGHDT and CDR2 YNNKEL come from the germline V gene (reference sequence). This CDR3 contains 13 residues. V dropped 6 bases and J dropped 3; count of bases not matched to a gene: 4. The CDR3 sequence is CASSRTGDTEAFF. The CDR3 nucleotides read TGTGCCAGCAGTCGTACAGGGGACACTGAAGCTTTCTTT.

The chain uses TRBV11-2 and TRBJ1-2; D might be TRBD1 (5 bases). CDR1 is SGHAT, CDR2 FQNNGV, per germline. V was trimmed by 7 bases and J by 4 bases, leaving 16 bases between them. There are 14 residues in the CDR3. The CDR3 nucleotides read TGTGCCAGCACTGAAGGGGACGCCTCCTATGGCTACACCTTC. This encodes CASTEGDASYGYTF.

V usage is TRBV7-8 and J usage is TRBJ1-2, with D maybe TRBD1 (6 bases). V lost 5 bases and J lost 0, with 22 bases in between. The CDR3 sequence is 18 residues long. Looked up from germline, CDR1 is SGHVS and CDR2 is FQNEAQ. CDR3 nucleotide sequence: TGTGCCAGCAGCCCGTTGAGGGGGGGGCGGGAAGCTAACTATGGCTACACCTTC. Its protein is CASSPLRGGREANYGYTF. Complete variable domain (other parts from reference TRBV7-8 and TRBJ1-2): GAGVSQSPRYKVAKRGQDVALRCDPISGHVSLFWYQQALGQGPEFLTYFQNEAQLDKSGLPSDRFFAERPEGSVSTLKIQRTQQEDSAVYLCASSPLRGGREANYGYTFGSGTRLTVV.

The chain couples TRBV5-1 to TRBJ1-1; D remains ambiguous. Germline lookup yields CDR1 SGHRS and CDR2 YFSETQ. The CDR3 is 12 amino acids. Trimming shortened V by 2 bases and J by 2 bases, and 4 bases separated the two germline ends. The CDR3 sequence: CASSLLNTEAFF. The CDR3 DNA sequence: TGCGCCAGCAGCTTACTCAACACTGAAGCTTTCTTT.

V and J are TRBV3-1 (or the pseudogene TRBV3-2) and TRBJ2-3; the D is unclear. V gave up 8 bases and J gave up 4 bases, with 7 bases separating them. Per the germline V gene, CDR1 is LGHDT and CDR2 is YNNKEL (reference sequence). This CDR3 is built from 11 residues. The CDR3 region is CASRLADTQYF. DNA for the CDR3: TGTGCCAGCCGCCTAGCAGATACGCAGTATTTT.